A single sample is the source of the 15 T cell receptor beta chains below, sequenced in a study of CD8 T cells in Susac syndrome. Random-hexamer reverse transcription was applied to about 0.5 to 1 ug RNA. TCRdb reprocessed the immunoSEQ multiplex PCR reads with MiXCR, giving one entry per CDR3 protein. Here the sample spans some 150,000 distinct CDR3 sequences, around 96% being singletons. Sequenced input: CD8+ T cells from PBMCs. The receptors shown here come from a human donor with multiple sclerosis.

CDR3 loop: CASSQGTYTAGNTIYF. CDR3 in DNA: TGTGCCAGCAGCCAGGGGACATACACAGCTGGAAACACCATATATTTT. This chain uses TRBV3-1 with TRBJ1-3, with a weak D call TRBD1 (6 bases). Germline V gene sequence: CDR1 LGHDT, CDR2 YNNKEL (reference sequence). Trimming took off 3 bases at V and 2 bases at J, with 14 bases between the two ends. The CDR3 is made up of 16 amino acids.

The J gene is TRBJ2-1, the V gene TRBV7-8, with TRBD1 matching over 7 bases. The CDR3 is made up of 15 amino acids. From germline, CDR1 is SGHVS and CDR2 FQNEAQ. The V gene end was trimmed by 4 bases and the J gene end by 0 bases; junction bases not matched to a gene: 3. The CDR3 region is CASSWGQSSYNEQFF. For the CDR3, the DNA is TGTGCCAGCAGCTGGGGACAGAGCTCCTACAATGAGCAGTTCTTC.

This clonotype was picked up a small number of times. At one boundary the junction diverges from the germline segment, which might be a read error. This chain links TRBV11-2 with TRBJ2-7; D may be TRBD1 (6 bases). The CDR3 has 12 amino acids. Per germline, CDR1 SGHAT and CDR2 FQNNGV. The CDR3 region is CASSLGGGEQYF. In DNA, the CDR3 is TGTGCCAGCAGTTTAGGGGGTGGCGAGCAGTACTTC.

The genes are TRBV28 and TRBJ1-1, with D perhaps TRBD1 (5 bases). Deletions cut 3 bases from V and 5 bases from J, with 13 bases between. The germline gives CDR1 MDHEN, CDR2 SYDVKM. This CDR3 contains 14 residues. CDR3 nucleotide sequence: TGTGCCAGCAGTTTGACTCCCGGGGGTACTGAAGCTTTCTTT. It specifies CASSLTPGGTEAFF.

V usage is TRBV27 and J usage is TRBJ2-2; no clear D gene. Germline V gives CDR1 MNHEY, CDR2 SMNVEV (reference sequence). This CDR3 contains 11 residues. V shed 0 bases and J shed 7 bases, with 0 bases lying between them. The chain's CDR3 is CASSLSGELFF. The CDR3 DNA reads TGTGCCAGCAGTTTATCCGGGGAGCTGTTTTTT.

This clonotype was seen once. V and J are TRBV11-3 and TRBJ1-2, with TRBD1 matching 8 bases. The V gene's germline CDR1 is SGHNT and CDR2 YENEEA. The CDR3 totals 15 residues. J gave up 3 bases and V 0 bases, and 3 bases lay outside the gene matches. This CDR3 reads CASSLDGTGYYGYTF. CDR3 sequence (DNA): TGTGCCAGCAGCTTAGATGGGACAGGATACTATGGCTACACCTTC.

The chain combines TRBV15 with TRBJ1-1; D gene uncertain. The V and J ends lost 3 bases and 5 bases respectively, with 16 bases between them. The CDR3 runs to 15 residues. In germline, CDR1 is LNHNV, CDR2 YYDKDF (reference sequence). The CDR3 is CATSSSPSGRTEAFF. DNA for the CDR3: TGTGCCACCAGCAGTTCACCCAGCGGGAGAACTGAAGCTTTCTTT.

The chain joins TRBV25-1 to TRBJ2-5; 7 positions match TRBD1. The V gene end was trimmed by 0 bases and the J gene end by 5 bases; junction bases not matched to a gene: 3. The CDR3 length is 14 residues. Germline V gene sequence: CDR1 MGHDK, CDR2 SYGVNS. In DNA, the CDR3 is TGTGCCAGCAGTGAATATGACAGGGACGAGACCCAGTACTTC. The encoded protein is CASSEYDRDETQYF.

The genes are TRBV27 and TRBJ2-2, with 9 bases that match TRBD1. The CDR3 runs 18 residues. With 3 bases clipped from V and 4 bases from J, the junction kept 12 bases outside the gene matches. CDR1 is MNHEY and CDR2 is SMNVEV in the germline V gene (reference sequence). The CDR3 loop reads CASSFETGGSTVTGELFF. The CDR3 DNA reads TGTGCCAGCAGTTTCGAGACAGGGGGTAGCACGGTCACCGGGGAGCTGTTTTTT.

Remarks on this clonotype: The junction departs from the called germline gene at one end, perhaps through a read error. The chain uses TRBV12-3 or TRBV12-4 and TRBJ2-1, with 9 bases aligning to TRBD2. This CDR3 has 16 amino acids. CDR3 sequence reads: CASSRSSGESYNEQSF. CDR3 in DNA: TGTGCCAGCAGCCGTTCTAGCGGGGAATCCTACAATGAGCAGTCCTTC.

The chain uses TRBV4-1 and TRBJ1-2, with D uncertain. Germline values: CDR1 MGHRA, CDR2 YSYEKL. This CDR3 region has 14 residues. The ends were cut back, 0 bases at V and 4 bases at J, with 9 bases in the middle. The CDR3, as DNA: TGCGCCAGCAGCCAAGATGAGAGGCCCTATGGCTACACCTTC. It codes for CASSQDERPYGYTF.

The CDR3 protein is CASSLGTDGFTEAFF. In DNA form, the CDR3 reads TGTGCCAGCAGCTTAGGGACAGATGGTTTCACTGAAGCTTTCTTT. V usage is TRBV7-6 and J usage is TRBJ1-1; D is possibly TRBD1 (6 bases). The CDR3 is made up of 15 amino acids. V gave up 1 base and J gave up 4 bases, with 13 bases separating them. Germline V lookup: CDR1 SGHVS, CDR2 FNYEAQ.

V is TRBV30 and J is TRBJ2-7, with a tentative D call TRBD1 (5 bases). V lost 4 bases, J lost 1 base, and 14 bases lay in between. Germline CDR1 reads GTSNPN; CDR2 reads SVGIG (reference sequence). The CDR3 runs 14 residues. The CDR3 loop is CAWKNVDRSYEQYF. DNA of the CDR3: TGTGCCTGGAAGAACGTCGACAGATCCTACGAGCAGTACTTC.

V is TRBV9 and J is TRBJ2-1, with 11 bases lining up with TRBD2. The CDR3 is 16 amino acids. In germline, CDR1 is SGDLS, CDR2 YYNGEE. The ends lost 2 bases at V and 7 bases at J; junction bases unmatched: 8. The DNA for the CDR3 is TGTGCCAGCAGCGTCCCTCTAGCGGGGGGCCCGAATGAGCAGTTCTTC. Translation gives CASSVPLAGGPNEQFF.

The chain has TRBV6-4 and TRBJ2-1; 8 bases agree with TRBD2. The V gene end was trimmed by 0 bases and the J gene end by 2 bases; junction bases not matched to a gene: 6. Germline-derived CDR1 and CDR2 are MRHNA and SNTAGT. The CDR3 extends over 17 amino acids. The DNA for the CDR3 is TGTGCCAGCAGTGACTCAGGGCGGGGGGCCACCTACAATGAGCAGTTCTTC. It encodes CASSDSGRGATYNEQFF.